The 32 T cell receptor beta chains below come from one sample, sequenced in a study of T cell repertoires in cytomegalovirus infection. TCRdb passed the reads through MiXCR, listing each CDR3 protein once. In the table there are 80,000 or so distinct CDR3 sequences, 24% of which are singletons. No antigen is known for these receptors. The sample was CD8+ T cells from cultured PBMCs, taken from culture after CMV antigen stimulation. The receptors shown here come from a human donor in good health (CMV status not recorded). Some clones in this sample may be carry-over from other donors' samples.

The gene calls are TRBV14 and TRBJ2-5; perhaps TRBD2 as D (7 bases). The CDR3 sequence is 15 residues long. V gave up 2 bases and J gave up 4 bases, with 14 bases separating them. Germline V gene sequence: CDR1 SGHDN, CDR2 FVKESK. CDR3 nucleotide sequence: TGTGCCAGCAGCCAATCGTCGGGGGGCTTAGAGACCCAGTACTTC. Amino acids: CASSQSSGGLETQYF.

This clonotype appeared a few times. The rearrangement joins TRBV4-3 to TRBJ1-1; no clear D gene. V lost 0 bases and J 0 bases, leaving 11 bases between the germline ends. Germline CDR1 LGHNA, CDR2 YSLEER. The CDR3 has 16 amino acids. The CDR3: CASSQDWRRVNTEAFF. The CDR3 DNA follows: TGCGCCAGCAGCCAAGATTGGCGTCGCGTGAACACTGAAGCTTTCTTT.

The J gene is TRBJ2-2, the V gene TRBV6-5; D not certain. Germline CDR1 is MNHEY and CDR2 is SVGAGI. The CDR3 is 16 amino acids. The V and J ends lost 6 bases and 1 base respectively, with 15 bases between them. The chain's CDR3 is CASSPRQSRNTGELFF. Here the CDR3 DNA reads TGTGCCAGCAGCCCTAGACAATCGAGGAACACCGGGGAGCTGTTTTTT.

The chain employs TRBV29-1 and TRBJ1-1, with TRBD1 identical over 7 bases. Per germline, CDR1 SQVTM and CDR2 ANQGSEA. CDR3 length: 15 amino acids. Trimming took 2 bases from V and 5 from J; bases not matched to a gene: 11. The CDR3 is CSVETPRQGRTEAFF. As DNA, the CDR3 is TGCAGCGTTGAAACCCCACGACAGGGTAGGACTGAAGCTTTCTTT.

The table lists this clonotype with a few counts. The rearrangement uses TRBV12-3 or TRBV12-4 and TRBJ2-5, with 9 nucleotides matching TRBD2. The CDR3 has 14 residues. V gave up 3 bases and J gave up 1 base; unmatched junction bases: 0. CDR3 in amino acids: CASSFSGGQETQYF. In DNA, the CDR3 is TGTGCCAGCAGTTTTAGCGGGGGCCAAGAGACCCAGTACTTC.

This clonotype was found a few times. CDR3 nucleotides: TGTGCCAGCGGCGACGCGAGCAGCTCTGGAAACACCATATATTTT. Translation gives CASGDASSSGNTIYF. The rearrangement uses TRBV11-2 and TRBJ1-3, with D uncertain. The CDR3 length is 15 residues. With 8 bases removed from V and 0 bases from J, the gap between germline ends came to 14 bases. Germline values: CDR1 SGHAT, CDR2 FQNNGV.

The V call is TRBV19, the J call TRBJ2-1; TRBD2 aligns across 9 bases. The V gene's germline CDR1 is LNHDA and CDR2 SQIVND (reference sequence). The CDR3 loop spans 16 amino acids. Losses at the gene ends were 1 base for V and 4 bases for J; bases not matched to a gene: 5. CDR3 sequence: CASSIVATSGYNEQFF. The CDR3 bases are TGTGCCAGTAGTATAGTGGCGACTAGCGGATACAATGAGCAGTTCTTC. Together with reference TRBV19 and TRBJ2-1, the CDR3 gives the full variable domain: DGGITQSPKYLFRKEGQNVTLSCEQNLNHDAMYWYRQDPGQGLRLIYYSQIVNDFQKGDIAEGYSVSREKKESFPLTVTSAQKNPTAFYLCASSIVATSGYNEQFFGPGTRLTVL.

This clonotype was seen at least ten times. The CDR3 sequence is CASSLRTYEQYF. The CDR3 DNA reads as TGTGCCAGCAGCTTAAGGACCTACGAGCAGTACTTC. The chain links TRBV7-3 to TRBJ2-7; no clear D gene. CDR1 and CDR2 (germline): SGHTA, FQGTGA. The CDR3 contains 12 residues. Trimming took 1 base from V and 2 from J, leaving 3 bases between them.

This clonotype was observed at least ten times. The V gene is TRBV27, the J gene TRBJ2-7; TRBD1 matches at 11 bases. CDR3 size: 14 residues. V was clipped by 5 bases and J by 3 bases; unmatched bases: 3. From germline, CDR1 is MNHEY and CDR2 SMNVEV (reference sequence). The DNA of the CDR3 is TGTGCCAGCAGTCGTGGGACAGGGGGCTACGAGCAGTACTTC. Protein product: CASSRGTGGYEQYF.

This chain joins TRBV18 and TRBJ2-3; 8 bases align to TRBD1. V shed 8 bases, J shed 0 bases, and the junction held 16 bases outside the gene matches. There are 18 residues in the CDR3. Germline assignment: CDR1 KGHSH and CDR2 LQKENI. The CDR3 coding sequence is TGTGCCAGCCCAATCAATCCGGACAGGGACTCTAGCACAGATACGCAGTATTTT. The encoded protein is CASPINPDRDSSTDTQYF.

The chain recombines TRBV20-1 with TRBJ1-2, with D possibly matching TRBD1 (5 bases). The V end was cut by 0 bases, the J end by 6 bases, with 8 bases between. Germline CDR1 reads DFQATT; CDR2 reads SNEGSKA (reference sequence). The CDR3 consists of 12 residues. The CDR3 DNA reads TGCAGTGCTAGAGACAGGGTGAATGGCTACACCTTC. As protein: CSARDRVNGYTF.

This clonotype has at least ten counts. The V gene is TRBV7-9, the J gene TRBJ1-5; 8 bases map to TRBD1. There are 14 residues in the CDR3. Per the germline V gene, CDR1 is SEHNR and CDR2 is FQNEAQ (reference sequence). Trimming at V came to 5 bases and at J to 3 bases, leaving 3 bases not matched to a gene. Written as DNA, the CDR3 is TGTGCCAGCAGCCTACAGGGGGACAATCAGCCCCAGCATTTT. This codes for CASSLQGDNQPQHF.

The table lists this clonotype with a few counts. V is TRBV14 and J is TRBJ2-3; D not certain. Trimming shortened V by 0 bases and J by 0 bases, and 13 bases separated the two germline ends. The CDR3 spans 17 residues. The germline gives CDR1 SGHDN, CDR2 FVKESK. The CDR3 DNA is TGTGCCAGCAGCCAAGAATCGTTCGGTTCTAGCACAGATACGCAGTATTTT. It codes for CASSQESFGSSTDTQYF. Variable domain in full (rest from reference TRBV14 and TRBJ2-3): EAGVTQFPSHSVIEKGQTVTLRCDPISGHDNLYWYRRVMGKEIKFLLHFVKESKQDESGMPNNRFLAERTGGTYSTLKVQPAELEDSGVYFCASSQESFGSSTDTQYFGPGTRLTVL.

In its sample, this clonotype was seen a few times. The rearrangement uses TRBV27 and TRBJ2-7; D ambiguous. Germline CDR1 is MNHEY and CDR2 is SMNVEV (reference sequence). This CDR3 spans 13 amino acids. V lost 4 bases to trimming and J lost 6 bases, with 13 bases between them. In nucleotides, the CDR3 is TGTGCCAGCAGTTCCGGAGATCTGCGCGAGCAGTACTTC. This sequence encodes CASSSGDLREQYF.

This clonotype was counted only a few times. The gene calls are TRBV10-2 and TRBJ2-7; the match to TRBD2 covers 8 bases. Trimming removed 0 bases from V and 0 bases from J; junction bases left unmatched: 1. The CDR3 totals 15 residues. In germline, CDR1 is WSHSY, CDR2 SAAADI. CDR3 sequence: CASSESSGSSYEQYF. CDR3 nucleotides: TGCGCCAGCAGTGAGTCGAGCGGGAGCTCCTACGAGCAGTACTTC.

This clonotype was counted a few times. CDR3 residues: CASSLGTGPLEGEQYF. DNA for the CDR3: TGTGCCAGCAGTTTGGGCACAGGACCCTTGGAGGGCGAGCAGTACTTC. The chain couples TRBV28 to TRBJ2-7; perhaps TRBD2 as D (6 bases). Germline values: CDR1 MDHEN, CDR2 SYDVKM. Trimming stripped 3 bases from V and 6 bases from J, with 21 bases between. The CDR3 spans 16 residues.

This chain links TRBV19 with TRBJ2-7; D not resolved. This CDR3 has 11 amino acids. V was trimmed by 1 base and J by 6 bases, leaving 4 bases between them. Germline CDR1 LNHDA, CDR2 SQIVND (reference sequence). CDR3 region: CASSIGGEQYF. CDR3 DNA: TGTGCCAGTAGTATAGGGGGCGAGCAGTACTTC.

This clonotype was counted only a few times. This chain uses TRBV4-1 with TRBJ2-7; D is possibly TRBD1 or TRBD2 (5 bases each). Trimming stripped 0 bases from V and 7 bases from J, with 16 bases between. Looked up from germline, CDR1 is MGHRA and CDR2 is YSYEKL. This CDR3 is 15 amino acids long. The CDR3 is CASSQDPDTSGEQYF. In DNA, the CDR3 is TGCGCCAGCAGCCAAGATCCGGACACGTCGGGAGAGCAGTACTTC.

This chain uses TRBV20-1 with TRBJ2-1; D might be TRBD2 (7 bases). Trimming took off 5 bases at V and 9 bases at J, with 20 bases between the two ends. The CDR3 is made up of 14 amino acids. CDR1 is DFQATT and CDR2 is SNEGSKA in the germline V gene (reference sequence). CDR3 DNA sequence: TGCAGTGCTGACCCCTTGGGGGGGCCATCTGAGCAGTTCTTC. It translates to CSADPLGGPSEQFF.

In this sample, this clonotype turned up a few times. The chain uses TRBV4-1 and TRBJ2-5; 10 bases fit TRBD2. The CDR3 is 19 residues long. With 3 bases clipped from V and 5 bases from J, the junction kept 18 bases outside the gene matches. CDR1 and CDR2 from the germline V gene are MGHRA and YSYEKL. The CDR3 is CASSHQWRVHKAGGETQYF. The CDR3, as DNA: TGCGCCAGCAGCCATCAATGGAGGGTTCACAAAGCGGGAGGGGAGACCCAGTACTTC.

This clonotype was counted between two and nine times. The chain couples TRBV7-6 to TRBJ1-6; tentative D call: TRBD1 (5 bases). This CDR3 contains 15 residues. Germline V lookup: CDR1 SGHVS, CDR2 FNYEAQ. With 5 bases removed from V and 1 base from J, the gap between germline ends came to 9 bases. This chain's CDR3 is CASSPTGSYNSPLHF. In DNA, the CDR3 is TGTGCCAGCAGCCCAACAGGTTCCTATAATTCACCCCTCCACTTT.

In regard to this clonotype: This may be a read error, as it is one base from a much larger clone. The chain uses TRBV12-3 or TRBV12-4 and TRBJ2-3; TRBD2 matches 9 bases. The CDR3 totals 17 residues. For the CDR3, the DNA is TGTGCCAGCAGTAATAGCGGGGGCCGAAGATACACAGATGCGCAGTATTTT. It is translated as CASSNSGGRRYTDAQYF.

This clonotype was detected only a few times. The chain uses TRBV7-9 and TRBJ2-7, with D tentatively TRBD1 (6 bases). The CDR3 length is 12 residues. The germline gives CDR1 SEHNR, CDR2 FQNEAQ (reference sequence). Between the trimmed V and J ends, which lost 5 bases and 2 bases, there was a span of 7 bases. Here the CDR3 DNA reads TGTGCCAGCAGCCGGGACACCTACGAGCAGTACTTC. This gives the protein CASSRDTYEQYF.

This clonotype was seen only a few times. The chain employs TRBV28 and TRBJ2-2; no clear D gene. This CDR3 is built from 14 residues. From germline, CDR1 is MDHEN and CDR2 SYDVKM. V was pared by 6 bases and J by 2 bases, with 10 bases between. In nucleotides, the CDR3 is TGTGCCAGCAGGCGGCACGGTAACACCGGGGAGCTGTTTTTT. Translation gives CASRRHGNTGELFF.

This clonotype was detected a few times. The V call is TRBV3-1, the J call TRBJ1-4; 9 bases line up with TRBD1. With 1 base clipped from V and 0 bases from J, the junction kept 9 bases outside the gene matches. Germline CDR1 and CDR2: LGHDT and YNNKEL (reference sequence). The CDR3 length is 19 residues. CDR3 DNA: TGTGCCAGCAGCCAAGTATCGGACAGGGGATCCTCAACTAATGAAAAACTGTTTTTT. Amino acids: CASSQVSDRGSSTNEKLFF.

In this sample, this clonotype turned up many times. This sequence joins TRBV6-1 and TRBJ2-7; 9 bases agree with TRBD1. The trim removed 7 bases at V and 0 bases at J, leaving 4 bases unmatched. This CDR3 contains 14 residues. The germline V gene has CDR1 MNHNS and CDR2 SASEGT. The CDR3 here is CASKGQGISYEQYF. The DNA for the CDR3 is TGTGCCAGCAAGGGACAGGGTATCTCCTACGAGCAGTACTTC.

This clonotype was seen only once. The V and J genes are TRBV20-1 and TRBJ2-2; 7 nucleotides line up with TRBD2. Germline V CDR1 and CDR2: DFQATT, SNEGSKA (reference sequence). V was clipped by 5 bases and J by 7 bases; unmatched bases: 7. The CDR3 loop spans 13 amino acids. CDR3 nucleotides: TGCAGTGCTGAGTCTGGGAGGGTCGGGGAGCTGTTTTTT. Protein sequence: CSAESGRVGELFF.

The chain employs TRBV28 and TRBJ2-3; 7 positions match TRBD1. CDR3 length equals 15 residues. Germline CDR1 reads MDHEN; CDR2 reads SYDVKM. The V gene end was trimmed by 5 bases and the J gene end by 1 base; junction bases not matched to a gene: 6. CDR3 in DNA: TGTGCCAGCAGTCCCGGGACAGACGGCACAGATACGCAGTATTTT. Protein: CASSPGTDGTDTQYF.

V and J are TRBV2 and TRBJ1-4; unclear D gene. CDR3 length: 13 residues. From germline, CDR1 is SNHLY and CDR2 FYNNEI. Deletions cut 7 bases from V and 8 bases from J, with 14 bases between. As DNA, the CDR3 is TGTGCCAGCAAATACATACATGGAGAAAAACTGTTTTTT. This translates into CASKYIHGEKLFF.

This clonotype appeared a few times. The CDR3 DNA is TGTGCCAGCAGTCCTCAGATCGGCGACAGGGGGGCTGAAGCTTTCTTT. This translates into CASSPQIGDRGAEAFF. This sequence joins TRBV4-2 and TRBJ1-1; TRBD1 agrees at 9 bases. CDR3 length equals 16 residues. The germline V gene encodes CDR1 LGHNA and CDR2 YNFKEQ. Trimming cost V 6 bases and J 6 bases; bases outside gene matches: 14.

The chain combines TRBV12-5 with TRBJ1-1, with D maybe TRBD1 (6 bases). The CDR3 has 12 amino acids. V was cut by 6 bases and J by 1 base, with 6 bases left in between. Germline assignment: CDR1 LGHNT and CDR2 FRNRAP. CDR3 in DNA: TGTGCTAGTGGGGGACAGAACACTGAAGCTTTCTTT. Protein sequence: CASGGQNTEAFF.

This sequence joins TRBV6-2 or TRBV6-3 and TRBJ2-1; TRBD1 matches 7 bases. The ends lost 4 bases at V and 1 base at J; junction bases unmatched: 7. The CDR3 sequence is 16 residues long. CDR1 and CDR2 from the germline V gene are MNHEY and SVGEGT. The CDR3 here is CASSSKDRTSYNEQFF. CDR3 nucleotides: TGTGCCAGCAGTTCGAAGGACAGGACATCCTACAATGAGCAGTTCTTC.